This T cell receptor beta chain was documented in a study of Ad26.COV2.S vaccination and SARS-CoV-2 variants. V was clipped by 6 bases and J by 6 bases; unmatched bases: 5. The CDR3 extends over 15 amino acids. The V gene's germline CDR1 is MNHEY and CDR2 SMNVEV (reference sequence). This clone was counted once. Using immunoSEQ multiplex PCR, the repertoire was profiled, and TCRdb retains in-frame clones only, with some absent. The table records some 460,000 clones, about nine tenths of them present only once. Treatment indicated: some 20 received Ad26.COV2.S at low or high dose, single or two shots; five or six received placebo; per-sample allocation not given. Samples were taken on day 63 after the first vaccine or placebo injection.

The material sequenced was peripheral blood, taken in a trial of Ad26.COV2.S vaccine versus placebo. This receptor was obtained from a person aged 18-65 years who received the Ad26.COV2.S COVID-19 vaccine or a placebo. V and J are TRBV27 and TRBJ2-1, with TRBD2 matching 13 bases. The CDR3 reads CASRAGLAGSNEQFF. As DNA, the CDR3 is TGTGCCAGCAGGGCGGGACTAGCGGGATCCAATGAGCAGTTCTTC.